Listed below are T cell receptor beta chains from one sample, sequenced in a study of T cell responses to AZD1222 COVID-19 vaccine. The method was immunoSEQ multiplex PCR; TCRdb's version includes in-frame clones alone and lacks a portion of them. The table records some 200,000 clones, 85% to 95% of them present only once. The sample here was peripheral blood, taken on day 0 of AZD1222 vaccination. The receptors were sampled from an adult in good health. Both conserved end residues are part of each CDR3. Fields, in order: clone size, D gene, J gene, V gene, CDR3 protein, CDR3 DNA. D genes are given only for firm matches. The size field is filled for only some rows; it gives once, few, many or a size class.

- | - | TRBJ2-7 | TRBV27 | CASSFQGTSSYEQYF | TGTGCCAGCAGTTTCCAGGGGACAAGCTCCTACGAGCAGTACTTC
- | - | TRBJ1-3 | TRBV29-1 | CSVVYSSGNTIYF | TGCAGCGTTGTGTATAGCTCTGGAAACACCATATATTTT
- | TRBD2 | TRBJ2-5 | TRBV18 | CASSPVSGGQETQYF | TGTGCCAGCTCACCTGTATCCGGGGGGCAAGAGACCCAGTACTTC
- | TRBD2 | TRBJ2-1 | TRBV11-3 | CASSLAGTSGNQAYNEQFF | TGTGCCAGCAGCTTAGCCGGGACTAGCGGGAATCAAGCCTACAATGAGCAGTTCTTC
- | - | TRBJ2-2 | TRBV2 | CASSARKPNTGELFF | TGTGCCAGCAGTGCAAGGAAACCGAACACCGGGGAGCTGTTTTTT
- | - | TRBJ1-5 | TRBV5-1 | CASSTDGNQPQHF | TGCGCCAGCAGCACGGACGGGAATCAGCCCCAGCATTTT
once | - | TRBJ1-1 | TRBV5-1 | CASSSRTDRTEAFF | TGCGCCAGCAGCTCCCGGACAGACCGCACTGAAGCTTTCTTT
- | - | TRBJ1-5 | TRBV6-5 | CASSYEGASNQPQHF | TGTGCCAGCAGTTATGAGGGCGCAAGCAATCAGCCCCAGCATTTT
few | TRBD1 | TRBJ1-2 | TRBV5-5 | CASSLDRDGYTF | TGTGCCAGCAGTTTAGACAGGGATGGCTACACCTTC
- | - | TRBJ1-1 | TRBV6-2/TRBV6-3 | CASSYLTQGNTEAFF | TGTGCCAGCAGTTACCTTACGCAGGGTAACACTGAAGCTTTCTTT
- | - | TRBJ1-6 | TRBV4-2 | CASSQAQGPGLIGDSPLHF | TGTGCCAGCAGCCAAGCGCAGGGGCCGGGTTTAATCGGGGATTCACCCCTCCACTTT
- | TRBD1 | TRBJ1-1 | TRBV6-5 | CASSTYRGEAFF | TGTGCCAGCAGTACCTACAGGGGGGAAGCTTTCTTT
- | - | TRBJ2-3 | TRBV29-1 | CSLTGTASTDTQYF | TGCAGCCTGACAGGGACTGCTAGCACAGATACGCAGTATTTT
- | - | TRBJ1-3 | TRBV19 | CATSNTGSSGNTIYF | TGTGCCACCTCGAATACAGGGAGTTCGGGAAACACCATATATTTT
- | - | TRBJ1-2 | TRBV5-1 | CASSLGLGENYGYTF | TGCGCCAGCAGCTTGGGGCTGGGTGAGAACTATGGCTACACCTTC
- | - | TRBJ2-1 | TRBV11-3 | CASSPRGANNEQFF | TGTGCCAGCAGCCCGAGAGGGGCCAACAATGAGCAGTTCTTC
few | - | TRBJ1-5 | TRBV29-1 | CSVAPGGNQPQHF | TGCAGCGTTGCACCAGGGGGCAATCAGCCCCAGCATTTT
- | - | TRBJ2-3 | TRBV2 | CASRDRQQRDTQYF | TGTGCCAGCCGAGACCGGCAACAGAGGGATACGCAGTATTTT
- | TRBD2 | TRBJ2-1 | TRBV6-1 | CASSESGGRWNEQFF | TGTGCCAGCAGTGAAAGTGGCGGGAGGTGGAATGAGCAGTTCTTC
- | - | TRBJ2-2 | TRBV19 | CASSKETANTGELFF | TGTGCCAGTAGTAAGGAGACCGCGAACACCGGGGAGCTGTTTTTT
once | - | TRBJ1-5 | TRBV12-3/TRBV12-4 | CASSFGAQPQHF | TGTGCCAGCAGTTTTGGGGCCCAGCCCCAGCATTTT
- | - | TRBJ1-2 | TRBV15 | CATSRVPSYGYTF | TGTGCCACCAGCAGAGTTCCTAGTTATGGCTACACCTTC
- | TRBD1 | TRBJ1-6 | TRBV7-6 | CASSPNPDRGQSPLHF | TGTGCCAGCAGCCCAAACCCAGACAGGGGGCAATCACCCCTCCACTTT
- | - | TRBJ2-5 | TRBV5-1 | CASSLGVGETQYF | TGCGCCAGCAGCTTGGGGGTCGGGGAGACCCAGTACTTC
- | TRBD2 | TRBJ2-3 | TRBV6-5 | CASVHVASGGRYF | TGTGCCAGCGTACACGTGGCCAGCGGGGGTCGGTATTTT
- | - | TRBJ1-2 | TRBV12-3/TRBV12-4 | CASSRDGYTF | TGTGCCAGCAGTCGTGATGGCTACACCTTC
- | TRBD1 | TRBJ1-5 | TRBV3-1/TRBV3-2 | CASSQGQGAYSNQPQHF | TGTGCCAGCAGCCAAGGACAGGGAGCCTATAGCAATCAGCCCCAGCATTTT
- | - | TRBJ1-5 | TRBV11-3 | CASSLITNSNQPQHF | TGTGCCAGCAGCTTAATAACAAATAGCAATCAGCCCCAGCATTTT
- | - | TRBJ1-3 | TRBV19 | CASSRGLEEGTIYF | TGTGCCAGTAGTAGGGGCCTCGAGGAGGGCACCATATATTTT
- | - | TRBJ1-1 | TRBV19 | CASSIAVITEAFF | TGTGCCAGTAGTATTGCCGTAATCACTGAAGCTTTCTTT
- | TRBD1 | TRBJ2-7 | TRBV11-2 | CASSLEGTAYEQYF | TGTGCCAGCAGCTTAGAGGGGACAGCCTACGAGCAGTACTTC
once | - | TRBJ1-1 | TRBV2 | CASTGQLPTEAFF | TGTGCCAGCACCGGACAACTCCCCACTGAAGCTTTCTTT
- | - | TRBJ2-2 | TRBV11-2 | CASSLDTPPGELFF | TGTGCCAGCAGCTTAGATACCCCTCCCGGGGAGCTGTTTTTT
few | - | TRBJ2-2 | TRBV6-2/TRBV6-3 | CASSYEGYTGELFF | TGTGCCAGCAGTTATGAGGGGTACACCGGGGAGCTGTTTTTT
- | - | TRBJ2-5 | TRBV14 | CASSTGRGETQYF | TGTGCCAGCAGTACAGGGCGCGGAGAGACCCAGTACTTC
- | - | TRBJ1-1 | TRBV6-5 | CASRVPKNTEAFF | TGTGCCAGCAGGGTCCCCAAGAATACTGAAGCTTTCTTT
- | TRBD1 | TRBJ1-4 | TRBV5-4 | CASSFDRGTNEKLFF | TGTGCCAGCAGCTTCGACAGGGGAACTAATGAAAAACTGTTTTTT
- | TRBD2 | TRBJ2-3 | TRBV20-1 | CSASSVASGRADTQYF | TGCAGTGCTAGTTCAGTGGCTAGCGGGAGGGCCGATACGCAGTATTTT
- | - | TRBJ1-2 | TRBV5-1 | CASSVPNSFYGYTF | TGCGCCAGCAGCGTCCCTAATTCGTTCTATGGCTACACCTTC
- | - | TRBJ2-3 | TRBV18 | CASSPRDRGTQYF | TGTGCCAGCTCACCACGGGACCGTGGTACGCAGTATTTT
- | TRBD2 | TRBJ2-3 | TRBV11-2 | CASAPSGMRTDTQYF | TGTGCCAGCGCCCCGAGCGGGATGCGCACAGATACGCAGTATTTT
once | TRBD1 | TRBJ1-5 | TRBV19 | CASSASGTVINQPQHF | TGTGCCAGTAGTGCCTCCGGGACAGTGATCAATCAGCCCCAGCATTTT